Following are 13 T cell receptor beta chains from one sample sequenced in a study of OX40 agonist ivuxolimab in advanced cancers. The library was produced with the immunoSEQ multiplex PCR assay. The immuneACCESS repertoire file appears here via TCRdb, limited to in-frame rearrangements. These files lack a portion of the clones; in checked studies, under half of the deficit traces to unresolved V genes, and the cause of the others is not known. This sample comprises 55,000 to 70,000 clones, over 80% of them detected only once. Jointly, the top ten make up around 3.4% of the sample. Here the sequenced sample was CD4+ or CD8+ T cells sorted from blood, taken in a trial of the OX40 agonist ivuxolimab. The source of these receptors is an adult with an advanced solid tumor such as melanoma, head and neck, liver or kidney cancer.

The chain employs TRBV7-8 and TRBJ2-7; D tentatively reads TRBD1 or TRBD2 (5 bases each). V dropped 1 base and J dropped 6 bases, with 10 bases sitting between them. The CDR3 runs to 13 residues. The germline V gene encodes CDR1 SGHVS and CDR2 FQNEAQ. Here the CDR3 reads CASSLGRDLEQYF. In nucleotides, the CDR3 is TGTGCCAGCAGCTTAGGTCGGGACCTCGAGCAGTACTTC. The full variable domain, its missing parts supplied by reference TRBV7-8 and TRBJ2-7, is GAGVSQSPRYKVAKRGQDVALRCDPISGHVSLFWYQQALGQGPEFLTYFQNEAQLDKSGLPSDRFFAERPEGSVSTLKIQRTQQEDSAVYLCASSLGRDLEQYFGPGTRLTVT.

The chain employs TRBV19 and TRBJ1-4; TRBD1 aligns across 10 bases. J was trimmed by 2 bases and V by 3 bases; bases with no gene match: 6. In germline, CDR1 is LNHDA, CDR2 SQIVND (reference sequence). This CDR3 is built from 17 residues. The chain's CDR3 is CASSIRTGGITNEKLFF. CDR3 bases: TGTGCCAGTAGTATCCGGACAGGGGGTATCACTAATGAAAAACTGTTTTTT.

The chain is built from TRBV6-1 and TRBJ1-2; 8 nucleotides agree with TRBD1. This CDR3 spans 14 amino acids. V was pared by 6 bases and J by 5 bases, with 8 bases of the junction left unmatched. Germline V gene sequence: CDR1 MNHNS, CDR2 SASEGT. CDR3 sequence reads: CASRGQVKGYGYTF. CDR3 nucleotide sequence: TGTGCCAGCAGGGGACAGGTCAAGGGGTATGGCTACACCTTC.

The chain couples TRBV29-1 to TRBJ2-1; possibly TRBD2 for D (5 bases). The CDR3 runs to 13 residues. Germline values: CDR1 SQVTM, CDR2 ANQGSEA. Trimming pared 5 bases from V and 0 bases from J, leaving 8 bases between. The CDR3: CSVRGVSYNEQFF. For the CDR3, the DNA is TGCAGCGTTCGGGGAGTCTCCTACAATGAGCAGTTCTTC.

A single count supports this clone. The chain combines TRBV6-5 with TRBJ2-3; D call uncertain. The CDR3 covers 15 residues. Germline CDR1 reads MNHEY; CDR2 reads SVGAGI. The germline V and J ends were trimmed by 0 bases and 1 base, with 8 bases remaining between them. For the CDR3, the DNA is TGTGCCAGCAGTTACTCGAAGCCCCGCACAGATACGCAGTATTTT. Translated: CASSYSKPRTDTQYF.

This clone was counted between two and nine times. This chain joins TRBV5-4 and TRBJ2-3, with 8 bases matching TRBD1. Germline lookup yields CDR1 SGHNT and CDR2 YYREEE (reference sequence). Germline trimming cut 3 bases from V and 3 bases from J; bases unmatched to any gene: 6. This CDR3 is built from 15 residues. CDR3 nucleotides: TGTGCCAGCAGCTATCAGGGGGCGCTGACAGATACGCAGTATTTT. It yields the protein CASSYQGALTDTQYF. The full variable domain, with the rest looked up from reference TRBV5-4 and TRBJ2-3, is ETGVTQSPTHLIKTRGQQVTLRCSSQSGHNTVSWYQQALGQGPQFIFQYYREEENGRGNFPPRFSGLQFPNYSSELNVNALELDDSALYLCASSYQGALTDTQYFGPGTRLTVL.

V usage is TRBV5-1 and J usage is TRBJ1-4; 11 nucleotides agree with TRBD1. Germline loops: CDR1 SGHRS, CDR2 YFSETQ. Trimming cost V 4 bases and J 8 bases; bases outside gene matches: 10. The CDR3 is 16 amino acids. CDR3 DNA: TGCGCCAGCAGCCCCGGGACAGGGGGGGCATCGGAAAAACTGTTTTTT. It is translated as CASSPGTGGASEKLFF.

The genes are TRBV30 and TRBJ2-3; perhaps D is TRBD1 or TRBD2 (5 bases each). The V end was cut by 5 bases, the J end by 4 bases, with 10 bases between. Germline CDR1 reads GTSNPN; CDR2 reads SVGIG (reference sequence). This CDR3 comprises 12 residues. CDR3 region: CAWARDPDTQYF. CDR3 nucleotide sequence: TGTGCCTGGGCAAGGGACCCAGATACGCAGTATTTT.

This clone was detected a few times. The chain links TRBV7-2 to TRBJ1-6; D unclear. Trimming took 3 bases from V and 6 from J, leaving 9 bases between them. The CDR3 is made up of 14 amino acids. Germline values: CDR1 SGHTA, CDR2 FQGNSA. CDR3 coding DNA: TGTGCCAGCAGCTTGAGCAGGCTTAATTCACCCCTCCACTTT. Translated, it gives CASSLSRLNSPLHF.

The chain uses TRBV7-8 and TRBJ1-6, with D tentatively TRBD1 (6 bases). CDR3 length: 15 residues. Between the trimmed V and J ends, which lost 0 bases and 7 bases, there was a span of 10 bases. CDR1 is SGHVS and CDR2 is FQNEAQ in the germline V gene. CDR3 DNA: TGTGCCAGCAGCTTAGCCGGCAGGGGAAATTCACCCCTCCACTTT. It specifies CASSLAGRGNSPLHF.

The chain uses TRBV6-1 and TRBJ2-3; weak D call: TRBD1 (7 bases). The ends were cut back, 8 bases at V and 7 bases at J, with 16 bases in the middle. This CDR3 region has 13 residues. Looked up from germline, CDR1 is MNHNS and CDR2 is SASEGT. The CDR3 DNA sequence: TGTGCCAGCCGACGACAGGGCGGGAATACGCAGTATTTT. Translation gives CASRRQGGNTQYF.

In DNA form, the CDR3 reads TGTGCCACCAGCCTCGGGGGATCAGAGACCCAGTACTTC. As protein: CATSLGGSETQYF. The chain links TRBV15 to TRBJ2-5, with D perhaps matching TRBD2 (6 bases). Trimming took 5 bases from V and 4 from J, leaving 11 bases between them. CDR3 size: 13 residues. Germline assignment: CDR1 LNHNV and CDR2 YYDKDF (reference sequence).

The chain recombines TRBV5-1 with TRBJ2-3; D remains unclear. V was trimmed by 0 bases and J by 2 bases, leaving 7 bases between them. The germline V gene has CDR1 SGHRS and CDR2 YFSETQ. This CDR3 has 14 residues. CDR3 sequence: CASSLGQYTDTQYF. The CDR3 DNA sequence: TGCGCCAGCAGCTTGGGGCAGTACACAGATACGCAGTATTTT.